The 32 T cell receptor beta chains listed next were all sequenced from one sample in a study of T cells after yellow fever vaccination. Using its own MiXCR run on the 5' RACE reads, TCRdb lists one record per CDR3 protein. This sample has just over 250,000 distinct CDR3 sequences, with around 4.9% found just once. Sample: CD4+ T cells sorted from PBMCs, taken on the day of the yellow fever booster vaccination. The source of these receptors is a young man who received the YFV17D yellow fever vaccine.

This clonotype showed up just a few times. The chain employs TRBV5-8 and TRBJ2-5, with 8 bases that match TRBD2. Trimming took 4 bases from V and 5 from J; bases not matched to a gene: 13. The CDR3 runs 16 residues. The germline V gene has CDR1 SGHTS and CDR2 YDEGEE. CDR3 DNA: TGTGCCAGCAGCCCTACGGGGGGACTAGAAGGCGAGACCCAGTACTTC. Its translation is CASSPTGGLEGETQYF.

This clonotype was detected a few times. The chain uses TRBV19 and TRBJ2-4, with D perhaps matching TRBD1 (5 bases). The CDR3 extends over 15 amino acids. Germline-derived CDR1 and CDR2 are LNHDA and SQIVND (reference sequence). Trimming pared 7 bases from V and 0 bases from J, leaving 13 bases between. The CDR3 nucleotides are TGTGCCAGTACCCCGACAGTACTAGCCAAAAACATTCAGTACTTC. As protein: CASTPTVLAKNIQYF.

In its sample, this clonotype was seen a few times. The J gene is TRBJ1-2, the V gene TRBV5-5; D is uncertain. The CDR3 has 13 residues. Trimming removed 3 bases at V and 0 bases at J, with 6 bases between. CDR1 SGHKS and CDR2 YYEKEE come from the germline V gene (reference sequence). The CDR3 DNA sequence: TGTGCCAGCAGCTACACCTCTAACTATGGCTACACCTTC. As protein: CASSYTSNYGYTF.

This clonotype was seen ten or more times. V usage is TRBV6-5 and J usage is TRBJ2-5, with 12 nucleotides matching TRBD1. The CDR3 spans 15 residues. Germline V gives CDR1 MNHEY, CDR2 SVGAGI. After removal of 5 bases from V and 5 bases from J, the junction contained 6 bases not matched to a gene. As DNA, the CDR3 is TGTGCCAGCAGTGGGACAGGGGGCTCGGTGGAGACCCAGTACTTC. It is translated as CASSGTGGSVETQYF.

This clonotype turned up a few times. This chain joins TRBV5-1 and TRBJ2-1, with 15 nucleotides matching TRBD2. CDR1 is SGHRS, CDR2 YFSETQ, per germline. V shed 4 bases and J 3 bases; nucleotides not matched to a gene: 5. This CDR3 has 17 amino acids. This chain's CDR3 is CASSSGLAGGYYNEQFF. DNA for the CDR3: TGCGCCAGCAGCAGCGGACTAGCGGGGGGGTACTACAATGAGCAGTTCTTC.

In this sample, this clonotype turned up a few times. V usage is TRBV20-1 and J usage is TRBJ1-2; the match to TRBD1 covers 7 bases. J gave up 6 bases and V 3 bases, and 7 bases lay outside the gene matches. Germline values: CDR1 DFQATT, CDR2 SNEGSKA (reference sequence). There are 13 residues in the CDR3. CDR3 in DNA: TGCAGTGCTAGGGAACAGGGGAAGCATGGCTACACCTTC. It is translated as CSAREQGKHGYTF.

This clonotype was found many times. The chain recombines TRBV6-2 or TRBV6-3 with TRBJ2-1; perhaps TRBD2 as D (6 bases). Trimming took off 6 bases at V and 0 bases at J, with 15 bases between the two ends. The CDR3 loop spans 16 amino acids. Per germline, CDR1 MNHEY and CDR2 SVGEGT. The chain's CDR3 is CASSPWSGLSYNEQFF. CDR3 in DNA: TGTGCCAGCAGCCCATGGAGCGGGCTCTCCTACAATGAGCAGTTCTTC.

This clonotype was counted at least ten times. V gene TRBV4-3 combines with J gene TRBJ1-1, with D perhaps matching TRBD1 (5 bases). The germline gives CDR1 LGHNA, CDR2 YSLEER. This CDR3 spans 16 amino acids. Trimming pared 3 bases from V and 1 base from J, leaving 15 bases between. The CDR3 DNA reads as TGCGCCAGCAGCCAGGACGTGGGGGGAGCGAACACTGAAGCTTTCTTT. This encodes CASSQDVGGANTEAFF.

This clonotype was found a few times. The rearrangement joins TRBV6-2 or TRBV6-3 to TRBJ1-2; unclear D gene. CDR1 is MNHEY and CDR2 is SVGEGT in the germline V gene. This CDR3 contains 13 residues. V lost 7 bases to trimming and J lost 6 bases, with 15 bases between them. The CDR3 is CASIAPLGNGYTF. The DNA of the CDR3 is TGTGCCAGCATCGCCCCCCTTGGGAATGGCTACACCTTC.

The CDR3 spells CASTQDRFGDTQYF. The CDR3 coding sequence is TGTGCCAGCACCCAAGACAGGTTCGGAGATACGCAGTATTTT. This chain connects TRBV7-2 to TRBJ2-3; maybe TRBD1 (6 bases). CDR3 length equals 14 residues. Germline V CDR1 and CDR2: SGHTA, FQGNSA. V lost 7 bases, J lost 5 bases, and 16 bases lay in between.

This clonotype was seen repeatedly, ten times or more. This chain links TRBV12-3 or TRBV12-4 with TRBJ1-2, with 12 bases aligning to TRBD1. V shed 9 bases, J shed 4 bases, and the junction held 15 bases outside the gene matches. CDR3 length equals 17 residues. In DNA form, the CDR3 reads TGTGCCAGTCGTACCGGGACAGGGGGCCCCGTGGGCTATGGCTACACCTTC. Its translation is CASRTGTGGPVGYGYTF.

CDR3 coding DNA: TGCAGTGCTCCAGGGTTTGGGGCAGGGAACACTGAAGCTTTCTTT. Translation gives CSAPGFGAGNTEAFF. The chain has TRBV20-1 and TRBJ1-1; tentative D call: TRBD1 (5 bases). CDR1 is DFQATT, CDR2 SNEGSKA, per germline (reference sequence). The V gene lost 5 bases and the J gene lost 1 base, with 17 bases spanning the gap. The CDR3 is 15 amino acids.

CDR3 coding DNA: TGTGCCAGCAGACCGACCGGTTCAAATGAGCAGTTCTTC. This translates into CASRPTGSNEQFF. This rearrangement joins TRBV7-9 to TRBJ2-1; D unresolved. The V gene lost 6 bases and the J gene lost 7 bases, with 13 bases spanning the gap. Germline values: CDR1 SEHNR, CDR2 FQNEAQ (reference sequence). The CDR3 has 13 amino acids.

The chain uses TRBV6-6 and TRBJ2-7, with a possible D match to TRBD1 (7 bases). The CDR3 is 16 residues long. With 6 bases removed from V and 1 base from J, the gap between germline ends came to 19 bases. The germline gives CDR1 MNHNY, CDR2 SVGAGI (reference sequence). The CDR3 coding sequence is TGTGCCAGCAGCCGAATGGGCAGGGGGGAGTCCTACGAGCAGTACTTC. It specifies CASSRMGRGESYEQYF.

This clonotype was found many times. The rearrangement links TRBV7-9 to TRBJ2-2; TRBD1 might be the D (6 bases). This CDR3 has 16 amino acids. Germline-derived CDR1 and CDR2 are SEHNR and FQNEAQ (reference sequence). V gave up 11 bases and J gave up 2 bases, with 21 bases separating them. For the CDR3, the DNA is TGTGCCGGCCTCCGGGACACTTTGGAAAACACCGGGGAGCTGTTTTTT. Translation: CAGLRDTLENTGELFF. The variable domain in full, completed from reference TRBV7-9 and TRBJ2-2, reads DTGVSQNPRHKITKRGQNVTFRCDPISEHNRLYWYRQTLGQGPEFLTYFQNEAQLEKSRLLSDRFSAERPKGSFSTLEIQRTEQGDSAMYLCAGLRDTLENTGELFFGEGSRLTVL.

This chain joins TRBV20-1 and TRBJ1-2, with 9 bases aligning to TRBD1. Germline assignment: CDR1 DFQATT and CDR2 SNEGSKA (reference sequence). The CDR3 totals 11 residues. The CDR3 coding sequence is TGCAGGGCCGGGACAGGGTATGGCTACACCTTC. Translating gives CRAGTGYGYTF.

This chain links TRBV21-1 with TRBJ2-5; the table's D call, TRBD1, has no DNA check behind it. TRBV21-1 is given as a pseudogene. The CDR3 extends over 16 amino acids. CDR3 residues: CASSKGTGAEQETQYF. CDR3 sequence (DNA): TGTGCCAGCAGCAAAGGGACAGGGGCCGAGCAAGAGACCCAGTACTTC.

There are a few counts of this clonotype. CDR3 sequence reads: CSAGGAGNTEAFF. The CDR3 DNA sequence: TGCAGTGCCGGGGGGGCCGGGAACACTGAAGCTTTCTTT. The rearrangement links TRBV20-1 to TRBJ1-1, with TRBD1 as a possible D gene (6 bases). V lost 6 bases to trimming and J lost 1 base, with 12 bases between them. The CDR3 consists of 13 residues. Germline V gene lookup returns CDR1 DFQATT and CDR2 SNEGSKA (reference sequence).

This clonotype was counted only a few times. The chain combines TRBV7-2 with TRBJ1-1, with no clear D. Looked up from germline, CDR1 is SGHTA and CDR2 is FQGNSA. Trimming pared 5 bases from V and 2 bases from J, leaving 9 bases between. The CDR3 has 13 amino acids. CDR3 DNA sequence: TGTGCCAGCAGCGTGTGGGGAAACACTGAAGCTTTCTTT. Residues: CASSVWGNTEAFF. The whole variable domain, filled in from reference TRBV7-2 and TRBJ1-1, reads GAGVSQSPSNKVTEKGKDVELRCDPISGHTALYWYRQSLGQGLEFLIYFQGNSAPDKSGLPSDRFSAERTGGSVSTLTIQRTQQEDSAVYLCASSVWGNTEAFFGQGTRLTVV.

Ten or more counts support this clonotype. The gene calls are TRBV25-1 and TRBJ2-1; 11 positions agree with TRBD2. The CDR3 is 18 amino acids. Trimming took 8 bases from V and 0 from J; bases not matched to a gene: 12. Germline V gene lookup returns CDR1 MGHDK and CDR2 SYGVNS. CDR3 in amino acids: CASSSGLAGGSSYNEQFF. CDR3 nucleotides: TGTGCCAGCTCATCCGGGCTAGCGGGGGGTAGCTCCTACAATGAGCAGTTCTTC.

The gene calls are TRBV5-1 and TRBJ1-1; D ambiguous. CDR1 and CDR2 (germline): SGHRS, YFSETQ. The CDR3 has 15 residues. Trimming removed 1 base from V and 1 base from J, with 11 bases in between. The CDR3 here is CASSLRAGSNTEAFF. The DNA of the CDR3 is TGCGCCAGCAGCTTGAGGGCAGGCTCGAACACTGAAGCTTTCTTT.

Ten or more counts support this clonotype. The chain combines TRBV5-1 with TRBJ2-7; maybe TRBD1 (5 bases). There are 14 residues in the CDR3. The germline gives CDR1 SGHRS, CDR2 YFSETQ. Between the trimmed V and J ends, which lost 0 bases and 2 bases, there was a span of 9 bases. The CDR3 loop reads CASSLDRRPYEQYF. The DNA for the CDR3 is TGCGCCAGCAGCTTGGACAGGCGACCCTACGAGCAGTACTTC. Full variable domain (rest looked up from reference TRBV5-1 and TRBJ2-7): KAGVTQTPRYLIKTRGQQVTLSCSPISGHRSVSWYQQTPGQGLQFLFEYFSETQRNKGNFPGRFSGRQFSNSRSEMNVSTLELGDSALYLCASSLDRRPYEQYFGPGTRLTVT.

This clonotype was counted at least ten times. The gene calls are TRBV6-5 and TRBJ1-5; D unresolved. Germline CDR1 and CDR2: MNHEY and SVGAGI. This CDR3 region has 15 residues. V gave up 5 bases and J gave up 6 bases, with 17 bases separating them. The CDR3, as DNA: TGTGCCAGCAGTCCCGGCGGGGTAAACGCTCAGCCCCAGCATTTT. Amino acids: CASSPGGVNAQPQHF.

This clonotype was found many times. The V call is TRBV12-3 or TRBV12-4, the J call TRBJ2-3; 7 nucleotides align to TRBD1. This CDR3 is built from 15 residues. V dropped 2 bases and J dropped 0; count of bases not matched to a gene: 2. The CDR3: CASSLRGLSTDTQYF. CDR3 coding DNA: TGTGCCAGCAGTTTAAGGGGGCTGAGCACAGATACGCAGTATTTT.

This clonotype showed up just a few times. The CDR3 protein is CASRQGGGWTEAFF. The CDR3 DNA follows: TGTGCCAGCAGACAGGGTGGAGGATGGACTGAAGCTTTCTTT. The chain carries TRBV3-1 and TRBJ1-1; tentative D call: TRBD1 (6 bases). V shed 6 bases and J shed 5 bases, with 16 bases lying between them. Per germline, CDR1 LGHDT and CDR2 YNNKEL (reference sequence). There are 14 residues in the CDR3.

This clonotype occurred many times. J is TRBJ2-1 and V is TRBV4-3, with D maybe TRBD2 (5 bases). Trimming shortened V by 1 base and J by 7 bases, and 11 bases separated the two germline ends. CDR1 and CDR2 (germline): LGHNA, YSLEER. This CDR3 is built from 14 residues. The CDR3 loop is CASSQVSEGNEQFF. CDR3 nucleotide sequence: TGCGCCAGCAGCCAAGTCTCCGAGGGAAATGAGCAGTTCTTC.

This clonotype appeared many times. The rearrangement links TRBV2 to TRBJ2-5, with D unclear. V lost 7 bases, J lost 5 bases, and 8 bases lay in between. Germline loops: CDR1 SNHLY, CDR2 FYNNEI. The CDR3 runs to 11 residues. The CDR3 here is CASTIMETQYF. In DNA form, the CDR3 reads TGTGCCAGCACCATTATGGAGACCCAGTACTTC.

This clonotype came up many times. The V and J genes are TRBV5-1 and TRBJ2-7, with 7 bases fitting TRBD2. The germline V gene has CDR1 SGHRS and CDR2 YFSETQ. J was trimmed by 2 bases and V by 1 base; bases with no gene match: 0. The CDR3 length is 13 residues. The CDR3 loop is CASSLSGAYEQYF. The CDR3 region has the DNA TGCGCCAGCAGCTTGAGCGGGGCCTACGAGCAGTACTTC.

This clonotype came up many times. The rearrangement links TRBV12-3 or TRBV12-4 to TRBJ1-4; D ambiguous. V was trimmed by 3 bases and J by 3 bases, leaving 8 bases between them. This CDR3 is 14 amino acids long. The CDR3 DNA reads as TGTGCCAGCAGTTTCTCCGCGGCTAATGAAAAACTGTTTTTT. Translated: CASSFSAANEKLFF.

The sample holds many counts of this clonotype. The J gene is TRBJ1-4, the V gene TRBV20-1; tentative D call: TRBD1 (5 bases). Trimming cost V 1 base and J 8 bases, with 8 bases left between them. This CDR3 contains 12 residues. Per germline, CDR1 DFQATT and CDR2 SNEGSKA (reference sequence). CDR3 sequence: CSARVAGEKLFF. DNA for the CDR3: TGCAGTGCTAGAGTGGCAGGGGAAAAACTGTTTTTT.

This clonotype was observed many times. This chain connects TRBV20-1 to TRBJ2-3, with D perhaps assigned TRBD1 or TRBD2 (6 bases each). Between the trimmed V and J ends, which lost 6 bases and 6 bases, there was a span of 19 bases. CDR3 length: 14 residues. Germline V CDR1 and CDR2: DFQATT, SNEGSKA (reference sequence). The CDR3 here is CSAPGGRVRDTQYF. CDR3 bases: TGCAGTGCCCCCGGGGGCAGGGTTCGGGATACGCAGTATTTT.

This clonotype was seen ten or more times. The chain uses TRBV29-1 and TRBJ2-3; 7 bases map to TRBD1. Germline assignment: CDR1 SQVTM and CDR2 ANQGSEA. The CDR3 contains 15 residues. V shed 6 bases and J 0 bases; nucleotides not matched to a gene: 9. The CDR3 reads CSVAPGTASTDTQYF. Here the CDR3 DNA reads TGCAGCGTGGCCCCCGGGACAGCTAGCACAGATACGCAGTATTTT.